These T cell receptor beta chains were read from a single sample in a study of cytomegalovirus exposure and HLA in healthy donors. The repertoire was sequenced with immunoSEQ multiplex PCR; TCRdb's copy has only in-frame clones and lacks some. This sample has about 150,000 clones, with about nine tenths found just once. Sequenced sample: PBMCs. These receptors came from a woman aged 30 to 39 in good health and CMV-seropositive. Both conserved end residues are trimmed from each CDR3. Fields, in order: J gene, V gene, CDR3 protein.

>TRBJ2-3|TRBV11-1
ASSLDPSGGANTQY
>TRBJ1-4|TRBV7-9
ASSLRKGQGNEKLF
>TRBJ1-3|TRBV19
ASSMIIGSGNTIY
>TRBJ2-1|TRBV5-1
ASSLMGQNNEQF
>TRBJ1-6|TRBV15
ATSRVGGNNSPLH
>TRBJ2-6|TRBV6-1
ASTTGDSGANVLT
>TRBJ1-5|TRBV7-2
ASSLWRGDQPQH
>TRBJ2-5|TRBV9
ASNLAGAEETQY
>TRBJ2-3|TRBV5-1
ASSPPRPDTQY
>TRBJ1-5|TRBV28
ASSLLTGGSHQPQH
>TRBJ2-5|TRBV5-1
ASSLAGTSVRSYGETQY
>TRBJ1-2|TRBV5-8
ASSQRGASIDYGYT
>TRBJ2-1|TRBV2
ASTGLAMNEQF
>TRBJ2-5|TRBV7-4
ASSCGRSWPGAVKETQY
>TRBJ1-5|TRBV13
ASSSRNRRQPQH
>TRBJ2-7|TRBV4-2
ASSRATRGGLDEQY
>TRBJ1-1|TRBV7-3
ASSLTGVNTEAF
>TRBJ2-5|TRBV7-9
ASMRGSQETQY
>TRBJ2-7|TRBV7-2
ASSLDALAISYEQY
>TRBJ2-3|TRBV6-1
ASRDTKGVDTQY
>TRBJ1-2|TRBV4-1
ASSQVGGSAGYT
>TRBJ2-1|TRBV28
ASVSGGLREQF
>TRBJ1-4|TRBV4-1
ASSQEHASTNEKLF
>TRBJ2-3|TRBV14
ASSQDIGDSNTDTQY
>TRBJ1-5|TRBV28
ATMGHPNQPQH
>TRBJ2-1|TRBV29-1
SLRTGPHPPNEQF
>TRBJ2-2|TRBV5-1
ASSAEPDRGSGELF
>TRBJ1-5|TRBV4-1
ASRPWTGLNQPLH
>TRBJ1-2|TRBV27
ASADSWTVGYT
>TRBJ1-1|TRBV7-9
ASSSGTGVEAF
>TRBJ2-7|TRBV28
ASSLQGRKQY
>TRBJ2-2|TRBV11-2
ASSLRGPNTGELF
>TRBJ2-5|TRBV19
ASSSGTSGSSETQY
>TRBJ2-7|TRBV2
AVNLGTSGSMYEQY
>TRBJ1-1|TRBV11-2
ASSSQTGTEAF
>TRBJ2-3|TRBV9
ASSRTGGMTDTQY
>TRBJ2-7|TRBV6-5
ASSYYGQRSYEQY
>TRBJ2-1|TRBV6-1
ASTTSGYYNEQF
>TRBJ2-7|TRBV6-1
ASSGTGGSYEQY
>TRBJ2-3|TRBV2
ASSVSSLSTDTQY
>TRBJ1-2|TRBV19
ASSISRGNYGYT
>TRBJ2-3|TRBV28
ASSPGSNRDTQY
>TRBJ2-2|TRBV6-1
ASMEGDFGTGELF
>TRBJ1-1|TRBV18
ASLMGQGNTEAF
>TRBJ2-7|TRBV5-1
ASSLGSGPAAEQY
>TRBJ2-1|TRBV9
ASSVQGTGLAGEYEQF
>TRBJ2-1|TRBV29-1
SVEEVAGGVNEQF